Following are 13 T cell receptor beta chains from one sample sequenced in a study of shared clonotypes between healthy human individuals. The method was immunoSEQ multiplex PCR; TCRdb's version includes in-frame clones alone and lacks a portion of them. The sample gives 2 million to 2.5 million clones, 85% to 95% of which show up once; 0.13% is in the top ten. Material: naive CD4+ T cells sorted from blood. Regarding subset: CD45RA+ positively selected. These receptors all come from a man aged 18 to 30 in good health.

The chain is built from TRBV5-4 and TRBJ2-3; D may match TRBD1 or TRBD2 (5 bases each). The V and J ends lost 3 bases and 1 base respectively, with 18 bases between them. Germline V lookup: CDR1 SGHNT, CDR2 YYREEE (reference sequence). The CDR3 spans 17 residues. In DNA form, the CDR3 reads TGTGCCAGCAGCTCCCTTATTGGGGGAGTCGGCACAGATACGCAGTATTTT. Its protein is CASSSLIGGVGTDTQYF.

This clone was seen once. A much larger clone lies one base from this, so it may be a read error. V and J are TRBV10-3 and TRBJ1-6; TRBD1 is a possible D gene (5 bases). Trimming removed 2 bases at V and 5 bases at J, with 13 bases between. This CDR3 is built from 16 residues. Germline V gene data show CDR1 as ENHRY and CDR2 as SYGVKD. CDR3 residues: CAISESSGIDNSPLHF. DNA for the CDR3: TGTGCCATCAGTGAGAGCTCAGGGATCGATAATTCACCCCTCCACTTT.

The V call is TRBV7-9, the J call TRBJ2-5; D is perhaps TRBD1 (7 bases). Trimming shortened V by 1 base and J by 4 bases, and 13 bases separated the two germline ends. The CDR3 is made up of 15 amino acids. Germline V gives CDR1 SEHNR, CDR2 FQNEAQ (reference sequence). CDR3 sequence reads: CASSLEAGGGETQYF. The CDR3 DNA is TGTGCCAGCAGCTTAGAGGCAGGGGGAGGAGAGACCCAGTACTTC.

The chain has TRBV19 and TRBJ2-2; 7 bases are a match to TRBD2. The J segment lost 4 bases and the V segment lost 8 bases, leaving 7 bases of the junction unmatched. Germline V gene lookup returns CDR1 LNHDA and CDR2 SQIVND (reference sequence). CDR3 size: 14 residues. CDR3 residues: CASGGGASTGELFF. The CDR3 coding sequence is TGTGCCAGTGGGGGAGGGGCTTCCACCGGGGAGCTGTTTTTT.

The chain links TRBV5-4 to TRBJ2-5, with a possible D match to TRBD1 (6 bases). The CDR3 has 15 amino acids. The germline V gene has CDR1 SGHNT and CDR2 YYREEE (reference sequence). Trimming took off 0 bases at V and 1 base at J, with 10 bases between the two ends. The CDR3 sequence: CASSLVSRGQETQYF. The CDR3 coding sequence is TGTGCCAGCAGCTTGGTGTCCAGGGGCCAAGAGACCCAGTACTTC.

The V gene is TRBV7-9, the J gene TRBJ2-6; possibly TRBD1 or TRBD2 for D (5 bases each). The V end was cut by 4 bases, the J end by 1 base, with 20 bases between. This CDR3 is 19 amino acids long. CDR1 and CDR2 from the germline V gene are SEHNR and FQNEAQ (reference sequence). CDR3 bases: TGTGCCAGCAGCTCCAGCCCGGGATCTGGGGGATCTGGGGCCAACGTCCTGACTTTC. Translated, it gives CASSSSPGSGGSGANVLTF.

Turning to this clone: The junction differs from germline at one of its ends, possibly a read error. Other DNA sequences in this specimen translate into the identical CDR3. V gene TRBV19 combines with J gene TRBJ2-7, with D hard to call. Germline V CDR1 and CDR2: LNHDA, SQIVND (reference sequence). There are 13 residues in the CDR3. The DNA of the CDR3 is TGTGCCAGCAGTATAGGATGGAGTGACGAGCAGTACTTC. Translated: CASSIGWSDEQYF.

The V and J genes are TRBV2 and TRBJ2-3; D call uncertain. There are 16 residues in the CDR3. CDR1 and CDR2 from the germline V gene are SNHLY and FYNNEI. The V end was cut by 5 bases, the J end by 2 bases, with 17 bases between. CDR3 nucleotide sequence: TGTGCCAGCAGTTACCTCAATCCAGGATTCACAGATACGCAGTATTTT. This codes for CASSYLNPGFTDTQYF. Variable domain in full (rest from reference TRBV2 and TRBJ2-3): EPEVTQTPSHQVTQMGQEVILRCVPISNHLYFYWYRQILGQKVEFLVSFYNNEISEKSEIFDDQFSVERPDGSNFTLKIRSTKLEDSAMYFCASSYLNPGFTDTQYFGPGTRLTVL.

The J gene is TRBJ2-7, the V gene TRBV6-5, with D perhaps given as TRBD1 or TRBD2 (6 bases each). CDR1 and CDR2 from the germline V gene are MNHEY and SVGAGI. CDR3 length equals 14 residues. Deletions cut 0 bases from V and 6 bases from J, with 12 bases between. CDR3 residues: CASSYSGGMAEQYF. The CDR3 DNA reads TGTGCCAGCAGTTACTCAGGGGGGATGGCCGAGCAGTACTTC.

The chain uses TRBV14 and TRBJ2-3, with 12 positions matching TRBD2. V was clipped by 3 bases and J by 2 bases; unmatched bases: 3. The germline gives CDR1 SGHDN, CDR2 FVKESK. There are 16 residues in the CDR3. The CDR3 nucleotides read TGTGCCAGCAGCCAGGGACTAGCGGGTTTCACAGATACGCAGTATTTT. Translated: CASSQGLAGFTDTQYF.

This chain connects TRBV6-5 to TRBJ1-1; a weak D match, TRBD1 (6 bases). This CDR3 is built from 13 residues. Germline V gives CDR1 MNHEY, CDR2 SVGAGI. V lost 7 bases, J lost 1 base, and 10 bases lay in between. The CDR3, as DNA: TGTGCCAGCACGATGGGACAGAACACTGAAGCTTTCTTT. This translates into CASTMGQNTEAFF.

The J gene is TRBJ2-5, the V gene TRBV27; TRBD2 might be the D (5 bases). Trimming cost V 4 bases and J 7 bases, with 13 bases left between them. The CDR3 consists of 13 residues. Germline assignment: CDR1 MNHEY and CDR2 SMNVEV (reference sequence). CDR3 amino acids: CASSSGIRGTQYF. Written as DNA, the CDR3 is TGTGCCAGCAGTTCGGGGATTCGGGGGACCCAGTACTTC.

V usage is TRBV2 and J usage is TRBJ2-5; the match to TRBD2 covers 8 bases. The V segment lost 8 bases and the J segment 4 bases; nucleotides outside the gene matches: 6. CDR3 length: 13 residues. Looked up from germline, CDR1 is SNHLY and CDR2 is FYNNEI. The CDR3 is CASGEAGVETQYF. The CDR3 DNA reads TGTGCCAGCGGAGAAGCGGGGGTAGAGACCCAGTACTTC.